This TCR beta chain was found in a study of PD-L1 blockade in urothelial cancer. Overall study: Atezolizumab at 1,200 mg intravenously every 3 weeks was started by patients in 2014. Of 29 patients, around 25 were males with bladder-origin urothelial cancer. Researchers found blood samples held a median of about 130,000 T cells.

Data came from immunoSEQ multiplex PCR; TCRdb stores just in-frame clones and leaves some out. The sample consists of some 120,000 clones, around 89% of them appearing once. Time point in this sample: peripheral blood 6 weeks after treatment start. This clone occurred once. Trimming removed 4 bases at V and 7 bases at J, with 11 bases between. Germline CDR1 and CDR2: MNHEY and SVGAGI. CDR3 length equals 13 residues. Sequenced material: PBMCs, taken around atezolizumab (anti-PD-L1) treatment. J is TRBJ2-1 and V is TRBV6-5; tentatively, D is TRBD1 (5 bases). This receptor was identified in a man between 60 and 75 years old with urothelial cancer. This CDR3 is CASSWGEVNEQFF. The DNA for the CDR3 is TGTGCCAGCAGTTGGGGCGAAGTAAATGAGCAGTTCTTC.